This TCR beta chain was sequenced for a study of Graves' ophthalmopathy and Graves' hyperthyroidism. Note on this clonotype: Its antigen remains unidentified. A read error is possible here, since a much larger clone lies one base away.

Whole-study findings and limits: A 13-signature model separated ophthalmopathy from stable hyperthyroidism, reaching around 88% sensitivity and less than 83% specificity cross-validated. The model flagged ophthalmopathy progression at more than 60% sensitivity and nearly 75% specificity.

Germline assignment: CDR1 MGHDK and CDR2 SYGVNS. There are 12 residues in the CDR3. The V and J ends lost 7 bases and 14 bases, in that order; junction bases with no gene match: 8. Amplification of the TCR beta CDR3 regions used RNA transcripts (as template). First-round RT-PCR with HTBI primers preceded a second-round multiplex PCR. In TCRdb, the multiplex PCR reads were re-called with MiXCR into one record per CDR3 protein. The sample shows almost 750,000 distinct CDR3 sequences, roughly two fifths of them seen only once. The material sequenced was peripheral blood. The V gene is TRBV25-1, the J gene TRBJ1-6; 7 nucleotides line up with TRBD1. This clonotype was sampled from an adult man with Graves' ophthalmopathy. The CDR3 loop reads CASTRQGISLHF. CDR3 DNA sequence: TGTGCCAGCACTAGACAGGGCATTTCCCTCCACTTT.